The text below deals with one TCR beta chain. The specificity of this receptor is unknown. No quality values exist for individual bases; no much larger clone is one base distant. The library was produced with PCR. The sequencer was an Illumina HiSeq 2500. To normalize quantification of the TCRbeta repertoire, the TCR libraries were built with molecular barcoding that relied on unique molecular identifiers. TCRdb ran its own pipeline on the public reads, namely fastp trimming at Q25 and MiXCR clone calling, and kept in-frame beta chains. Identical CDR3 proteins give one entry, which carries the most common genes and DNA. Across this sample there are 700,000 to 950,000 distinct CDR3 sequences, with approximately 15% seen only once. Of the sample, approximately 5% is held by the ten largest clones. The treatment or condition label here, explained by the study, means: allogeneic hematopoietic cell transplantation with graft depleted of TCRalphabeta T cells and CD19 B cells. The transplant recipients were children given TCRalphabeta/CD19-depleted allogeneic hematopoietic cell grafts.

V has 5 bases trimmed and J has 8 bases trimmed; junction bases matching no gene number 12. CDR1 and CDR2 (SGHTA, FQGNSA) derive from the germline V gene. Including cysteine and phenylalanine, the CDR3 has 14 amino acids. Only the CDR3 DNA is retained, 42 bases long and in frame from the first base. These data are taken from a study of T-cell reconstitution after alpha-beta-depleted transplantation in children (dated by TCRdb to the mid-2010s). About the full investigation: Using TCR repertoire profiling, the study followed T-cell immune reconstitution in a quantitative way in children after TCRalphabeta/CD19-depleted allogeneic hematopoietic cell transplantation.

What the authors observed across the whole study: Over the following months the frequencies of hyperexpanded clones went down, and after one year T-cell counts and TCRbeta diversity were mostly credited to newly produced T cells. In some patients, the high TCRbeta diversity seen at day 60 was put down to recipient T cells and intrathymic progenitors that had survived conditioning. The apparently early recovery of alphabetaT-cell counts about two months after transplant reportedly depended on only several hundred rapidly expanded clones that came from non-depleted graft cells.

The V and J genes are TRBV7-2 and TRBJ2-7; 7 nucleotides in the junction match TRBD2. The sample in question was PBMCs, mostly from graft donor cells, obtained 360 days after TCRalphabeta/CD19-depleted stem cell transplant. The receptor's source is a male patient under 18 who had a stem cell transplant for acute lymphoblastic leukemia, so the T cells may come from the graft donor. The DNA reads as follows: TGTGCCAGCAGCCCCGGGAGGCACCTACGAAAGCAGTACTTC. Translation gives CASSPGRHLRKQYF.